The 28 T cell receptor beta chains in this list originate from one sample, sequenced in a study of cytomegalovirus exposure and HLA in healthy donors. 13 Jbeta primers and 60 Vbeta primers were used for the PCR. Clones were read by immunoSEQ multiplex PCR, and TCRdb kept only the in-frame ones, dropping some. The data show over 150,000 clones, with 75% to 85% seen just once and under 0.85% held by the top ten. The sample comprised PBMCs. These receptors came from a boy younger than 18 in good health and CMV-seronegative.

This chain connects TRBV29-1 to TRBJ2-5; 13 bases line up with TRBD2. Germline CDR1 and CDR2: SQVTM and ANQGSEA. The V and J ends lost 5 bases and 0 bases, in that order; junction bases with no gene match: 9. The CDR3 consists of 17 residues. The CDR3 DNA is TGCAGCGTTACGACTAGCGGGGGGAAAATGCACCAAGAGACCCAGTACTTC. Its protein product is CSVTTSGGKMHQETQYF.

The rearrangement uses TRBV11-3 and TRBJ2-1, with a weak D call TRBD1 (5 bases). V was clipped by 1 base and J by 0 bases, with 7 bases between them. This CDR3 is 15 amino acids long. CDR1 and CDR2 (germline): SGHNT, YENEEA. DNA of the CDR3: TGTGCCAGCAGCTTAGGACAGAGCTCCTACAATGAGCAGTTCTTC. This translates into CASSLGQSSYNEQFF.

This clone showed up just a few times. The chain combines TRBV5-8 with TRBJ2-5, with 9 bases identical to TRBD1. TRBJ2-7 matches the DNA end more closely, so the J call is doubtful. CDR3 length: 14 residues. The germline V gene encodes CDR1 SGHTS and CDR2 YDEGEE. The CDR3 here is CASSSGQGSNEQYF. For the CDR3, the DNA is TGTGCCAGCAGCTCAGGACAGGGGTCGAACGAGCAGTACTTC.

The chain carries TRBV5-1 and TRBJ1-1; D is possibly TRBD1 (5 bases). The CDR3 is made up of 15 amino acids. The V gene's germline CDR1 is SGHRS and CDR2 YFSETQ. The germline V and J ends were trimmed by 4 bases and 4 bases, with 17 bases remaining between them. As DNA, the CDR3 is TGCGCCAGCAGCCGTGAAGGGGCAGGTGGCACTGAAGCTTTCTTT. Translating it yields CASSREGAGGTEAFF. Full variable domain (remainder filled in from reference TRBV5-1 and TRBJ1-1): KAGVTQTPRYLIKTRGQQVTLSCSPISGHRSVSWYQQTPGQGLQFLFEYFSETQRNKGNFPGRFSGRQFSNSRSEMNVSTLELGDSALYLCASSREGAGGTEAFFGQGTRLTVV.

The chain has TRBV29-1 and TRBJ1-2; perhaps TRBD1 as D (6 bases). V gave up 6 bases and J gave up 2 bases, with 10 bases separating them. Germline V gives CDR1 SQVTM, CDR2 ANQGSEA. The CDR3 sequence is 12 residues long. CDR3 DNA: TGCAGCGTCCTTGGGGGCAACTATGGCTACACCTTC. Translated, it gives CSVLGGNYGYTF.

This rearrangement joins TRBV6-5 to TRBJ1-5; D ambiguous. V was pared by 0 bases and J by 0 bases, with 6 bases between. CDR1 MNHEY and CDR2 SVGAGI come from the germline V gene. CDR3 length: 15 residues. CDR3 residues: CASSYSRSSNQPQHF. The CDR3 nucleotides read TGTGCCAGCAGTTACTCGAGGAGTAGCAATCAGCCCCAGCATTTT.

This clone came up once. This chain connects TRBV5-4 to TRBJ1-5; D ambiguous. Trimming left V 4 bases short and J 1 base short, with 9 bases between. The germline CDR1 and CDR2 sequences are SGHNT and YYREEE (reference sequence). This CDR3 is built from 14 residues. The CDR3 sequence is CASSLGGSNQPQHF. The CDR3 bases are TGTGCCAGCAGCCTGGGAGGCAGCAATCAGCCCCAGCATTTT.

The V gene is TRBV6-1, the J gene TRBJ1-2, with D maybe TRBD1 (5 bases). Trimming took 3 bases from V and 4 from J, leaving 9 bases between them. The CDR3 length is 13 residues. Germline values: CDR1 MNHNS, CDR2 SASEGT. The CDR3 DNA reads TGTGCCAGCAGTGACGATGACAGCTATGGCTACACCTTC. Protein: CASSDDDSYGYTF.

The chain combines TRBV7-2 with TRBJ2-1; 13 nucleotides match TRBD2. There are 15 residues in the CDR3. The V and J ends lost 5 bases and 6 bases, in that order; junction bases with no gene match: 4. CDR1 and CDR2 from the germline V gene are SGHTA and FQGNSA. CDR3 bases: TGTGCCAGCAGCCGGACTAGCGGGAGTGGCAATGAGCAGTTCTTC. It encodes CASSRTSGSGNEQFF.

The chain uses TRBV28 and TRBJ1-1; D is perhaps TRBD1 (5 bases). Germline V gene lookup returns CDR1 MDHEN and CDR2 SYDVKM. This CDR3 is 12 amino acids long. The V and J ends lost 11 bases and 0 bases respectively, with 10 bases between them. CDR3 region: CASGQLNTEAFF. CDR3 nucleotides: TGTGCCTCAGGGCAGCTGAACACTGAAGCTTTCTTT.

The chain carries TRBV10-3 and TRBJ2-1, with no clear D. Germline V CDR1 and CDR2: ENHRY, SYGVKD. This CDR3 has 15 amino acids. The V gene lost 0 bases and the J gene lost 2 bases, with 8 bases spanning the gap. CDR3 residues: CAISESYSTYNEQFF. The CDR3 region has the DNA TGTGCCATCAGTGAGTCTTACAGTACCTACAATGAGCAGTTCTTC.

The J gene is TRBJ1-2, the V gene TRBV25-1; 7 nucleotides align to TRBD1. CDR1 MGHDK and CDR2 SYGVNS come from the germline V gene. The CDR3 spans 13 residues. The junction had 8 bases not matched to a gene; V was cut back by 5 bases and J by 8 bases. The DNA of the CDR3 is TGTGCCAGCAGTCTGGAAGGGGGCGCAGGCTACACCTTC. Encoded protein: CASSLEGGAGYTF.

The chain links TRBV2 to TRBJ2-7; TRBD1 might be the D (5 bases). The CDR3 runs 13 residues. V lost 5 bases, J lost 3 bases, and 11 bases lay in between. Germline CDR1 SNHLY, CDR2 FYNNEI. CDR3 DNA sequence: TGTGCCAGCAGTCTCAGACAGAGCTACGAGCAGTACTTC. Amino acid sequence: CASSLRQSYEQYF.

This clone was recorded a few times. The chain joins TRBV11-3 to TRBJ2-2, with 9 positions matching TRBD1. With V trimmed by 5 bases and J by 6 bases, 7 bases remained unmatched. From germline, CDR1 is SGHNT and CDR2 YENEEA. This CDR3 has 15 residues. In DNA, the CDR3 is TGTGCCAGCAGCCAAAACAGGGGGCAGGCCGGGGAGCTGTTTTTT. Its protein is CASSQNRGQAGELFF.

The chain uses TRBV13 and TRBJ2-7, with TRBD1 identical over 9 bases. Germline CDR1 PRHDT, CDR2 FYEKMQ (reference sequence). V was clipped by 3 bases and J by 4 bases; unmatched bases: 4. The length of the CDR3 is 14 residues. The CDR3 DNA reads as TGTGCCAGCAGCTTCGGACAGGGGCTATACGAGCAGTACTTC. Amino acids: CASSFGQGLYEQYF.

The chain recombines TRBV18 with TRBJ2-7; D ambiguous. The CDR3 has 14 amino acids. V was cut by 0 bases and J by 4 bases, with 10 bases left in between. Germline-derived CDR1 and CDR2 are KGHSH and LQKENI. CDR3 bases: TGTGCCAGCTCACCACCCGGGTCTTTTTACGAGCAGTACTTC. Translating gives CASSPPGSFYEQYF.

This clone was seen a few times. The J gene is TRBJ2-2, the V gene TRBV11-3; no clear D gene. The germline V and J ends were trimmed by 5 bases and 6 bases, with 7 bases remaining between them. Germline CDR1 and CDR2: SGHNT and YENEEA. This CDR3 has 12 residues. The CDR3 DNA reads as TGTGCCAGCAGCCCCCGAGCCGGGGAGCTGTTTTTT. Its protein is CASSPRAGELFF.

The chain couples TRBV7-9 to TRBJ1-2; no reliable D call. Between the trimmed V and J ends, which lost 6 bases and 7 bases, there was a span of 15 bases. The germline gives CDR1 SEHNR, CDR2 FQNEAQ (reference sequence). This CDR3 has 13 amino acids. Here the CDR3 DNA reads TGTGCCAGCAGTCCCGACGGAGTTCCTGGCTACACCTTC. Translated, it gives CASSPDGVPGYTF.

The chain couples TRBV10-2 to TRBJ2-3; D remains ambiguous. V was pared by 4 bases and J by 5 bases, with 7 bases between. The CDR3 extends over 12 amino acids. Germline V CDR1 and CDR2: WSHSY, SAAADI. The DNA for the CDR3 is TGCGCCAGCAGTGTGGCTGGAGATACGCAGTATTTT. It yields the protein CASSVAGDTQYF.

This chain joins TRBV7-9 and TRBJ2-7; 10 bases align to TRBD1. In germline, CDR1 is SEHNR, CDR2 FQNEAQ (reference sequence). This CDR3 comprises 14 residues. Trimming took 7 bases from V and 1 from J; bases not matched to a gene: 4. The CDR3 is CASTSDRGSYEQYF. CDR3 bases: TGTGCCAGCACCTCGGACAGGGGGTCCTACGAGCAGTACTTC.

The genes are TRBV6-1 and TRBJ2-7; 9 nucleotides match TRBD2. Per the germline V gene, CDR1 is MNHNS and CDR2 is SASEGT. The CDR3 spans 15 residues. Trimming removed 3 bases from V and 5 bases from J; junction bases left unmatched: 8. Here the CDR3 reads CASSDVSGSRDEQYF. The CDR3, as DNA: TGTGCCAGCAGTGATGTTAGCGGGAGCCGGGACGAGCAGTACTTC.

This chain uses TRBV7-2 with TRBJ2-2, with 8 bases aligning to TRBD1. The CDR3 is 15 amino acids. CDR1 and CDR2 from the germline V gene are SGHTA and FQGNSA. The V segment lost 2 bases and the J segment 3 bases; nucleotides outside the gene matches: 2. The CDR3 DNA sequence: TGTGCCAGCAGCTTACAGGGGGCCGACACCGGGGAGCTGTTTTTT. Its protein is CASSLQGADTGELFF. Using reference TRBV7-2 and TRBJ2-2 for the parts outside the CDR3, the full variable domain is GAGVSQSPSNKVTEKGKDVELRCDPISGHTALYWYRQSLGQGLEFLIYFQGNSAPDKSGLPSDRFSAERTGGSVSTLTIQRTQQEDSAVYLCASSLQGADTGELFFGEGSRLTVL.

The chain combines TRBV5-6 with TRBJ2-5; unclear D gene. The J call is in doubt because the DNA end fits TRBJ2-7 better. The CDR3 consists of 13 residues. Germline lookup yields CDR1 SGHDT and CDR2 YYEEEE. This chain's CDR3 is CASSLPGVYEQYF. CDR3 nucleotide sequence: TGTGCCAGCAGCTTGCCCGGTGTCTACGAGCAGTACTTC.

This chain joins TRBV7-9 and TRBJ2-1, with 12 bases matching TRBD2. Germline CDR1 and CDR2: SEHNR and FQNEAQ (reference sequence). This CDR3 region has 15 residues. Trimming at V came to 4 bases and at J to 9 bases, leaving 7 bases not matched to a gene. In DNA, the CDR3 is TGTGCCAGCAGCTACCTGACTAGCGGGGGAAGTGAGCAGTTCTTC. It codes for CASSYLTSGGSEQFF.

The V gene is TRBV5-6, the J gene TRBJ1-5; no definite D call. Germline CDR1 and CDR2: SGHDT and YYEEEE. The CDR3 totals 12 residues. V dropped 4 bases and J dropped 7 bases, with 9 bases sitting between them. CDR3 sequence (DNA): TGTGCCAGCAGCCCGACGGAGCAGCCCCAGCATTTT. Translated: CASSPTEQPQHF.

J is TRBJ1-1 and V is TRBV20-1; D not certain. The CDR3 is 11 residues long. The germline V gene encodes CDR1 DFQATT and CDR2 SNEGSKA (reference sequence). Deletions cut 6 bases from V and 5 bases from J, with 10 bases between. DNA of the CDR3: TGCAGTGCCCACGCGGGAACTGAAGCTTTCTTT. It translates to CSAHAGTEAFF.

The genes are TRBV10-3 and TRBJ2-7; perhaps TRBD2 as D (6 bases). Trimming cost V 5 bases and J 2 bases, with 31 bases left between them. Germline loops: CDR1 ENHRY, CDR2 SYGVKD. This CDR3 contains 20 residues. The CDR3 bases are TGTGCCATCAGTAGCCTCGTGCGCGGGGCCGAACACCCCTCCCCCTACGAGCAGTACTTC. It specifies CAISSLVRGAEHPSPYEQYF.

The chain carries TRBV19 and TRBJ1-2, with a possible D match to TRBD1 (5 bases). This CDR3 contains 14 residues. V was shortened by 4 bases and J by 0 bases, with 9 bases between the two germline ends. From germline, CDR1 is LNHDA and CDR2 SQIVND (reference sequence). For the CDR3, the DNA is TGTGCCAGTAGTAAGGCAGGGACTAACTATGGCTACACCTTC. Translation: CASSKAGTNYGYTF.